This TCR beta chain emerged from a study of early T cells in non-severe SARS-CoV-2 infection. With 2 bases removed from V and 5 bases from J, the gap between germline ends came to 9 bases. The CDR3 sequence is 14 residues long. CDR1 is SGHTA and CDR2 is FQGNSA in the germline V gene. This clonotype occurred a few times. Individual cDNA molecules received unique molecular identifiers during library preparation. One entry per CDR3 protein results from TCRdb running MiXCR on the 5' RACE reads. The sample includes about 76,000 distinct CDR3 sequences, roughly 16% of them seen just once. The chain employs TRBV7-2 and TRBJ1-4; a weak D match, TRBD1 (6 bases). The TCR sequence derives from an adult who was a healthcare worker with PCR-confirmed SARS-CoV-2 infection or an uninfected control (not recorded which). Material: whole blood. The CDR3 nucleotides read TGTGCCAGCAGCTTAAGAGGGGGGAATGAAAAACTGTTTTTT. Protein sequence: CASSLRGGNEKLFF.